Presented here are 20 T cell receptor beta chains from one specimen sequenced in a study of blood T cell repertoires in COVID-19. This table comes from immunoSEQ multiplex PCR, and its TCRdb copy is limited to in-frame clones, with some not included. Here the sample spans 150,000 to 200,000 clones, 60% to 80% being singletons. The sample taken for sequencing was peripheral blood. The receptors shown here come from a man in his 60s with active or convalescent COVID-19.

On this clone: Its ends do not fully match the called genes, so a read error is possible. The chain couples TRBV14 to TRBJ2-7, with D possibly matching TRBD1 (6 bases). The CDR3 has 13 residues. Germline V gene data show CDR1 as SGHDN and CDR2 as FVKESK. CDR3 sequence (DNA): TGTGCCAGCAGCCTAACTAGTGACAGGCTACTTGCCTTC. Translated, it gives CASSLTSDRLLAF. The whole variable domain, remainder taken from reference TRBV14 and TRBJ2-7, is EAGVTQFPSHSVIEKGQTVTLRCDPISGHDNLYWYRRVMGKEIKFLLHFVKESKQDESGMPNNRFLAERTGGTYSTLKVQPAELEDSGVYFCASSLTSDRLLAFGPGTRLTVT.

The chain employs TRBV7-9 and TRBJ1-5; D is possibly TRBD1 (6 bases). Germline V gene data show CDR1 as SEHNR and CDR2 as FQNEAQ (reference sequence). The CDR3 is made up of 16 amino acids. Between the trimmed V and J ends, which lost 5 bases and 5 bases, there was a span of 19 bases. This chain's CDR3 is CASSRGGRGGDQPQHF. CDR3 DNA: TGTGCCAGCAGCCGTGGGGGCAGGGGAGGGGATCAGCCCCAGCATTTT.

The chain is built from TRBV27 and TRBJ2-5; D is ambiguous. Germline assignment: CDR1 MNHEY and CDR2 SMNVEV (reference sequence). The CDR3 runs 13 residues. V was trimmed by 5 bases and J by 5 bases, leaving 12 bases between them. DNA of the CDR3: TGTGCCAGCAGTCCCCGGTTCGGGGAGACCCAGTACTTC. Translated: CASSPRFGETQYF.

V is TRBV7-2 and J is TRBJ1-1; D is uncertain. V lost 2 bases and J lost 4, with 8 bases in between. The CDR3 extends over 13 amino acids. Germline V gene lookup returns CDR1 SGHTA and CDR2 FQGNSA. The CDR3 spells CASSLNSLTEAFF. CDR3 nucleotide sequence: TGTGCCAGCAGCTTAAATTCCCTCACTGAAGCTTTCTTT.

The V gene is TRBV15, the J gene TRBJ2-1; D might be TRBD2 (6 bases). CDR1 and CDR2 (germline): LNHNV, YYDKDF (reference sequence). The CDR3 length is 17 residues. The ends were cut back, 3 bases at V and 0 bases at J, with 15 bases in the middle. In DNA form, the CDR3 reads TGTGCCACCAGCAGCCCCCGGGAGCCGAGCTCCTACAATGAGCAGTTCTTC. This sequence encodes CATSSPREPSSYNEQFF.

The sample holds a few counts of this clone. The chain uses TRBV19 and TRBJ1-4; D is unresolved. Germline CDR1 LNHDA, CDR2 SQIVND (reference sequence). The CDR3 loop spans 14 amino acids. Trimming shortened V by 6 bases and J by 4 bases, and 12 bases separated the two germline ends. CDR3 residues: CASSHSLINEKLFF. Written as DNA, the CDR3 is TGTGCCAGTAGCCACAGCCTGATTAATGAAAAACTGTTTTTT.

The chain combines TRBV27 with TRBJ2-7, with a weak D call TRBD1 (6 bases). The germline V gene encodes CDR1 MNHEY and CDR2 SMNVEV (reference sequence). The length of the CDR3 is 16 residues. The V and J ends lost 6 bases and 0 bases respectively, with 18 bases between them. The CDR3 region is CASRSLAGTNSYEQYF. The CDR3 DNA follows: TGTGCCAGCAGATCCCTCGCCGGGACAAACTCCTACGAGCAGTACTTC.

This chain joins TRBV7-9 and TRBJ2-2, with 10 bases aligning to TRBD1. The germline V gene encodes CDR1 SEHNR and CDR2 FQNEAQ (reference sequence). The CDR3 spans 16 residues. V lost 5 bases, J lost 1 base, and 4 bases stayed unmatched. This CDR3 reads CASSPGQGENTGELFF. The CDR3 DNA follows: TGTGCCAGCAGCCCCGGACAGGGGGAGAACACCGGGGAGCTGTTTTTT.

The CDR3 spells CASRDSHADTEAFF. DNA of the CDR3: TGTGCCAGTAGGGACTCCCATGCTGACACTGAAGCTTTCTTT. The chain has TRBV18 and TRBJ1-1; TRBD1 might be the D (5 bases). CDR3 length equals 14 residues. Germline V gene sequence: CDR1 KGHSH, CDR2 LQKENI. V shed 9 bases and J shed 3 bases, with 17 bases lying between them.

The chain recombines TRBV29-1 with TRBJ2-7, with TRBD1 matching 9 bases. Trimming removed 7 bases from V and 1 base from J; junction bases left unmatched: 14. Per the germline V gene, CDR1 is SQVTM and CDR2 is ANQGSEA. There are 16 residues in the CDR3. CDR3 protein: CSAINPGQGVSYEQYF. The CDR3 nucleotides read TGCAGCGCTATTAACCCGGGACAGGGAGTGTCCTACGAGCAGTACTTC.

Here the CDR3 DNA reads TGTGCCAGCAGCTTAGTTTTCCTAGCGGGTACTACCGGGGAGCTGTTTTTT. Its translation is CASSLVFLAGTTGELFF. The gene calls are TRBV7-9 and TRBJ2-2; 8 positions agree with TRBD2. This CDR3 has 17 residues. Germline V gene data show CDR1 as SEHNR and CDR2 as FQNEAQ (reference sequence). With 1 base clipped from V and 5 bases from J, the junction kept 9 bases outside the gene matches. The whole variable domain, filled in from reference TRBV7-9 and TRBJ2-2, reads DTGVSQNPRHKITKRGQNVTFRCDPISEHNRLYWYRQTLGQGPEFLTYFQNEAQLEKSRLLSDRFSAERPKGSFSTLEIQRTEQGDSAMYLCASSLVFLAGTTGELFFGEGSRLTVL.

V is TRBV28 and J is TRBJ1-4; possible D gene TRBD1, 6 bases. The V end lost 4 bases, the J end lost 7 bases, and 16 bases lay between the germline ends. Germline CDR1 is MDHEN and CDR2 is SYDVKM. The CDR3 totals 15 residues. CDR3 sequence (DNA): TGTGCCAGCAGTTCCGGGGGGGGCGGGATTGAAAAACTGTTTTTT. It is translated as CASSSGGGGIEKLFF.

This sequence joins TRBV28 and TRBJ2-7; tentatively, D is TRBD1 (5 bases). CDR3 length equals 14 residues. Between the trimmed V and J ends, which lost 7 bases and 6 bases, there was a span of 19 bases. The V gene's germline CDR1 is MDHEN and CDR2 SYDVKM. In DNA form, the CDR3 reads TGTGCCAGCAAATTAGGGGAAGTTAGAGGCGAGCAGTACTTC. It codes for CASKLGEVRGEQYF.

The chain uses TRBV5-4 and TRBJ2-1; the D gene is possibly TRBD2 (6 bases). CDR3 length equals 14 residues. Between the trimmed V and J ends, which lost 4 bases and 6 bases, there was a span of 14 bases. Germline V gives CDR1 SGHNT, CDR2 YYREEE (reference sequence). The CDR3 DNA reads TGTGCCAGCAGCCCTATGGGGGGAAGCAATGAGCAGTTCTTC. It yields the protein CASSPMGGSNEQFF.

This clone was seen only a few times. The gene calls are TRBV19 and TRBJ1-2; D is perhaps TRBD1 (6 bases). The germline V gene encodes CDR1 LNHDA and CDR2 SQIVND (reference sequence). CDR3 length equals 14 residues. With 7 bases removed from V and 4 bases from J, the gap between germline ends came to 16 bases. The chain's CDR3 is CASTDGGARYGYTF. The CDR3 nucleotides read TGTGCCAGTACCGATGGGGGGGCCCGCTATGGCTACACCTTC.

The count of this clone is one. This chain uses TRBV29-1 with TRBJ2-3; TRBD2 matches at 7 bases. Germline-derived CDR1 and CDR2 are SQVTM and ANQGSEA. V lost 4 bases, J lost 6 bases, and 10 bases stayed unmatched. The CDR3 totals 14 residues. CDR3 region: CSVAPAGTTDTQYF. In DNA, the CDR3 is TGCAGCGTTGCCCCAGCAGGGACTACGGATACGCAGTATTTT.

The chain recombines TRBV4-2 with TRBJ1-1; the D gene is possibly TRBD1 (5 bases). V gave up 1 base and J gave up 4 bases, with 10 bases separating them. Looked up from germline, CDR1 is LGHNA and CDR2 is YNFKEQ. The CDR3 contains 14 residues. CDR3: CASSQVDMSTEAFF. The CDR3, as DNA: TGTGCCAGCAGCCAAGTGGACATGAGCACTGAAGCTTTCTTT.

The chain combines TRBV6-5 with TRBJ2-1; possibly TRBD1 for D (5 bases). Per the germline V gene, CDR1 is MNHEY and CDR2 is SVGAGI. This CDR3 spans 13 amino acids. The V gene lost 6 bases and the J gene lost 6 bases, with 12 bases spanning the gap. The CDR3 reads CASRPNTGNEQFF. CDR3 in DNA: TGTGCCAGCAGACCCAATACAGGCAATGAGCAGTTCTTC.

The rearrangement uses TRBV7-2 and TRBJ2-7; a possible D gene is TRBD2 (7 bases). The germline CDR1 and CDR2 sequences are SGHTA and FQGNSA. V gave up 2 bases and J gave up 3 bases, with 14 bases separating them. The CDR3 spans 15 residues. The DNA of the CDR3 is TGTGCCAGCAGCTTACAGGGGAGGGGGTTCTACGAGCAGTACTTC. This sequence encodes CASSLQGRGFYEQYF.

In DNA form, the CDR3 reads TGTGCCAGCAGCACTCCCGGGACAGGGAAGGACGAGCAGTACTTC. It codes for CASSTPGTGKDEQYF. The chain is built from TRBV11-1 and TRBJ2-7; 9 bases align to TRBD1. CDR1 is SGHAT and CDR2 is FQDESV in the germline V gene (reference sequence). This CDR3 has 15 amino acids. The V segment lost 5 bases and the J segment 5 bases; nucleotides outside the gene matches: 10.